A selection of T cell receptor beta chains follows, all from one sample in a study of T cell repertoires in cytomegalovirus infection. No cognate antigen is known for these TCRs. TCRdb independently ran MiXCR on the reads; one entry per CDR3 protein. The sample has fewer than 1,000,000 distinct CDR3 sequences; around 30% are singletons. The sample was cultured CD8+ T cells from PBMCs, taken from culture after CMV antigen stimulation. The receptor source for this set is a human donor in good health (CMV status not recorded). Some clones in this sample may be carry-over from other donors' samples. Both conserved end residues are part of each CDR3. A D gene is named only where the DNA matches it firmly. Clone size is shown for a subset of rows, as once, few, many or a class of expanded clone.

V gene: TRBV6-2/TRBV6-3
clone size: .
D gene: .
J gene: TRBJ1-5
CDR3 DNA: TGTGCCAGCAGGACGGGGACCACACTGCCAAATAGCAATCAGCCCCAGCATTTT
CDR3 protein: CASRTGTTLPNSNQPQHF

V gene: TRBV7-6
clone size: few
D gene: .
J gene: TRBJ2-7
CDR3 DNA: TGTGCCAGCAGCTTAGCCCCCCATGATGGCTCCTACGAGCAGTACTTC
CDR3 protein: CASSLAPHDGSYEQYF

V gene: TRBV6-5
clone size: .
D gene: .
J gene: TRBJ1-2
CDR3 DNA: TGTGCCAGCAGTTTGGTGTACAGTAAACAATATGGCTACACCTTC
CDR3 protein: CASSLVYSKQYGYTF

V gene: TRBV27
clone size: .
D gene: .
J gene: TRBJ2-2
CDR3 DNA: TGTGCCAGCAGTTTAGAAAGCAGGGGGGGGCTGACCGGGGAGCTGTTTTTT
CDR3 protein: CASSLESRGGLTGELFF

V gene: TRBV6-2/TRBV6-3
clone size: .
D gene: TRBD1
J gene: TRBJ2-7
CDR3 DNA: TGTGCCAGCAGTTACACTCACAGGGGAGATCTCTACGAGCAGTACTTC
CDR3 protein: CASSYTHRGDLYEQYF

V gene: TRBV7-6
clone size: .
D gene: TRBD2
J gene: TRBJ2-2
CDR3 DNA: TGTGCCAGCACCATTTGCAGCGGGGGGTTTGAGGAGCTGTTTTTT
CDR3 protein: CASTICSGGFEELFF

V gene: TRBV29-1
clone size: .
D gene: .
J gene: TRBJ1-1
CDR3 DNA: TGCAGCGTTGAGGGACGGGTTGAAGCTTTCTTT
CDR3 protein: CSVEGRVEAFF

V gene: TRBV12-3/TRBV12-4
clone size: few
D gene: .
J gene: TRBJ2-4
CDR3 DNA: TGTGCCAGCAGTTTAGGGGCAGGCATAAAGGAGTACTTC
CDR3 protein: CASSLGAGIKEYF

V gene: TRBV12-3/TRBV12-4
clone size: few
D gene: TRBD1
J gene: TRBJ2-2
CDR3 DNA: TGTGCCAGCTTTTCCGCCGGGACAGGGAACACCGGGGAGCTGTTTTTT
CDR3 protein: CASFSAGTGNTGELFF

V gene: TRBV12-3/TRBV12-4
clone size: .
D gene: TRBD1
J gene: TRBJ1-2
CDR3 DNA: TGTGCCAGCAATCGACAGGGGGCTTTCTATGGCTACACCTTC
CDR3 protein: CASNRQGAFYGYTF

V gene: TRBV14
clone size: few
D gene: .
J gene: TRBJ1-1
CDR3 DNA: TGTGCCAGCAGCCAGGGGTTTCGGGAGAACACTGAAGCTTTCTTT
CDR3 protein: CASSQGFRENTEAFF

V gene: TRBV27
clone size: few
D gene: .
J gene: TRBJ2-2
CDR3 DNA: TGTGCCAGCACGGGGAACCTGGCCGGGGAGCTGTTTTTT
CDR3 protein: CASTGNLAGELFF

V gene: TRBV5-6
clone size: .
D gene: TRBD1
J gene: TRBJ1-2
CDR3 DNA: TGTGCCAGCATGACGGACAGGAGTTTAGCTAACTATGGCTACACCTTC
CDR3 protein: CASMTDRSLANYGYTF

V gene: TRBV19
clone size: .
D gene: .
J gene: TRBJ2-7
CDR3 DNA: TGTGCCAGTAGTATCGTCGGAACCGCCTACGAGCAGTACTTC
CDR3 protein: CASSIVGTAYEQYF

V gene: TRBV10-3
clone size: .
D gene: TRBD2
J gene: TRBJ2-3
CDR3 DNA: TGTGCCATCAGTGGTGGGGGTAGCGGGGGGTTCACAGATACGCAGTATTTT
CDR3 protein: CAISGGGSGGFTDTQYF

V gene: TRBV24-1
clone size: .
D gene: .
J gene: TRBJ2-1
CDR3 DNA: TGTGCCACCAGTGATACACGACTAGTCGGGGATGAGCAGTTCTTC
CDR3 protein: CATSDTRLVGDEQFF

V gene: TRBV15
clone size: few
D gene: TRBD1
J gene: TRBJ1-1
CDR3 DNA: TGTGCCACCAGCAGAGAACAGGGGGCCTGGACTGAAGCTTTCTTT
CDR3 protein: CATSREQGAWTEAFF

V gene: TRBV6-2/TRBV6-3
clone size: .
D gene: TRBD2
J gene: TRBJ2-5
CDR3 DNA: TGTGCCAGCAGTTACTCACCTAGCGGGGGGGCCAGGGAGACCCAGTACTTC
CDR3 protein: CASSYSPSGGARETQYF

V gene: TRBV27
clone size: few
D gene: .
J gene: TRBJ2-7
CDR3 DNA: TGTGCCAGCAGTTTCTTGGGCGGTCCCGAAGGTCGGGACGAGCAGTACTTC
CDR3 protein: CASSFLGGPEGRDEQYF